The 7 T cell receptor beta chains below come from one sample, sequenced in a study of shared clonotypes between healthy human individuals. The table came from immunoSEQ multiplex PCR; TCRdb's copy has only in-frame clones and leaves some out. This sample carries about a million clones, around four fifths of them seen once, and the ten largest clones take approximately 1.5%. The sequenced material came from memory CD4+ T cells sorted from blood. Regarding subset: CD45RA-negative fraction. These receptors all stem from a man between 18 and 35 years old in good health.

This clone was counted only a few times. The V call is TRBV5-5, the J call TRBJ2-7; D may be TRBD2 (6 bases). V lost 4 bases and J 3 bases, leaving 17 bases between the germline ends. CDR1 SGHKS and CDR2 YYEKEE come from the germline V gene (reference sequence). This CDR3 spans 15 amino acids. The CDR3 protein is CASSTQAGQSYEQYF. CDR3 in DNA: TGTGCCAGCAGCACCCAGGCGGGGCAGAGCTACGAGCAGTACTTC.

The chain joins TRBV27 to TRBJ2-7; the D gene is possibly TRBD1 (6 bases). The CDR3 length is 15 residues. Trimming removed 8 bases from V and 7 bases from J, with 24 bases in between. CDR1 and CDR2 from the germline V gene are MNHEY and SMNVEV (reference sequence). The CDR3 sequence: CASGSRQVRDLEQYF. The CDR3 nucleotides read TGTGCCAGCGGATCTCGACAGGTCCGCGATTTAGAGCAGTACTTC.

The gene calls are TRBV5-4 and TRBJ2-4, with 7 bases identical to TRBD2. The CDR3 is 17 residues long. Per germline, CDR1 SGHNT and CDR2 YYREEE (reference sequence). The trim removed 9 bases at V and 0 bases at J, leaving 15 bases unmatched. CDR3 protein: CATSEASGSLAKNIQYF. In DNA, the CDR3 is TGTGCCACCTCTGAGGCTAGCGGATCCCTAGCCAAAAACATTCAGTACTTC. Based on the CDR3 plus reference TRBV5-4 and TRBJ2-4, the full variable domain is ETGVTQSPTHLIKTRGQQVTLRCSSQSGHNTVSWYQQALGQGPQFIFQYYREEENGRGNFPPRFSGLQFPNYSSELNVNALELDDSALYLCATSEASGSLAKNIQYFGAGTRLSVL.

The CDR3 sequence: CASSRQGANIQYF. In DNA, the CDR3 is TGTGCCAGCAGTCGACAGGGGGCGAACATTCAGTACTTC. The gene calls are TRBV6-5 and TRBJ2-4; TRBD1 aligns across 10 bases. Germline CDR1 is MNHEY and CDR2 is SVGAGI. The CDR3 is 13 residues long. V shed 5 bases, J shed 7 bases, and the junction held 2 bases outside the gene matches.

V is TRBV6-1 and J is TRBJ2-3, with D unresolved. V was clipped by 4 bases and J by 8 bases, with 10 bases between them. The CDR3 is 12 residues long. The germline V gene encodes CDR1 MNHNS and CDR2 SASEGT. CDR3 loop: CASSVLGVTQYF. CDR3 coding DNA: TGTGCCAGCAGTGTCTTGGGTGTTACGCAGTATTTT.

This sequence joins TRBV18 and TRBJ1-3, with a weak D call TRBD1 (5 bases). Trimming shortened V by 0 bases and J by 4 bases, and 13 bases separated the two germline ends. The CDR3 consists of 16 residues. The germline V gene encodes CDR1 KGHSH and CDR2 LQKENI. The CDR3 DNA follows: TGTGCCAGCTCACCACCGGTACAGGAGCAAGGAAACACCATATATTTT. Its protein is CASSPPVQEQGNTIYF.

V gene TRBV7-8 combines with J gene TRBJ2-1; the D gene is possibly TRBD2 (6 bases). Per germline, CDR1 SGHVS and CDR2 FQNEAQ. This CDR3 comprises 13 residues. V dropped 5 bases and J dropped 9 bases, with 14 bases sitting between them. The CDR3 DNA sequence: TGTGCCAGCAGCCCAGAGCGGGTGAGTGAGCAGTTCTTC. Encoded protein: CASSPERVSEQFF.